These T cell receptor beta chains were read from a single sample in a study of T cell repertoires in cytomegalovirus infection. TCRdb processed the reads anew with MiXCR; each CDR3 protein has one entry. The profile covers roughly 320,000 distinct CDR3 sequences, with 8% to 10% appearing a single time and around 4.5% taken by the ten largest. The sample consisted of PBMCs. The receptors were gathered from a human donor in good health (CMV status not recorded). Some clones in this sample may be carry-over from other donors' samples. CDR3s include the opening cysteine and the closing phenylalanine or tryptophan. Each record gives: J gene, V gene, clone size, D gene, CDR3 DNA, CDR3 protein. The D gene is left open where the match is weak. Size values are once, few and many counts, or a class for expanded clones, and some rows have none.

J gene: TRBJ1-5
V gene: TRBV7-8
clone size: many
D gene: NA
CDR3 DNA: TGTGCCAGCAGCTTAGACAGGGGCAATCAGCCCCAGCATTTT
CDR3 protein: CASSLDRGNQPQHF

J gene: TRBJ2-7
V gene: TRBV6-8
clone size: NA
D gene: TRBD2
CDR3 DNA: TGTGCCAGCAGTTACCGCCGCTTTAGCGGGAGTTCCTACGAGCAGTACTTC
CDR3 protein: CASSYRRFSGSSYEQYF

J gene: TRBJ2-3
V gene: TRBV6-6
clone size: few
D gene: TRBD2
CDR3 DNA: TGTGCCAGCAGTTACGGCGGGGGGGGCACAGATACGCAGTATTTT
CDR3 protein: CASSYGGGGTDTQYF

J gene: TRBJ2-5
V gene: TRBV7-2
clone size: many
D gene: TRBD2
CDR3 DNA: TGTGCCAGCAGCATCGCTAGCGGGAGGGCCTGGGAGACCCAGTACTTC
CDR3 protein: CASSIASGRAWETQYF

J gene: TRBJ1-1
V gene: TRBV7-3
clone size: few
D gene: NA
CDR3 DNA: TGTGCCAGCAGCTTAACGTTCGGGGGTTCCACTGAAGCTTTCTTT
CDR3 protein: CASSLTFGGSTEAFF

J gene: TRBJ2-7
V gene: TRBV11-2
clone size: many
D gene: TRBD2
CDR3 DNA: TGTGCCAGCAGCTTAACCCTAGCGGGAGTTGAGTACGAGCAGTACTTC
CDR3 protein: CASSLTLAGVEYEQYF

J gene: TRBJ2-7
V gene: TRBV7-6
clone size: many
D gene: NA
CDR3 DNA: TGTGCCAGCAGCTTAGGGTCCCTAGCCGCTACCGCCGGGGACGAGCAGTACTTC
CDR3 protein: CASSLGSLAATAGDEQYF

J gene: TRBJ2-1
V gene: TRBV7-9
clone size: many
D gene: TRBD2
CDR3 DNA: TGTGCCAGCAGCGGGACTAGCGGTCTCAATGAGCAGTTCTTC
CDR3 protein: CASSGTSGLNEQFF

J gene: TRBJ2-3
V gene: TRBV7-2
clone size: NA
D gene: NA
CDR3 DNA: TGTGCCAGCAGCTCTGGGGGCCGGAATACGCAGTATTTT
CDR3 protein: CASSSGGRNTQYF

J gene: TRBJ1-1
V gene: TRBV15
clone size: NA
D gene: NA
CDR3 DNA: TGTGCCACCAGCAGAGTAGGTCCAAACACTGAAGCTTTCTTT
CDR3 protein: CATSRVGPNTEAFF

J gene: TRBJ1-6
V gene: TRBV6-1
clone size: many
D gene: NA
CDR3 DNA: TGTGCCAGCAGATTCGGGACATCCGCGTGGAATTCACCCCTCCACTTT
CDR3 protein: CASRFGTSAWNSPLHF

J gene: TRBJ1-1
V gene: TRBV7-8
clone size: many
D gene: NA
CDR3 DNA: TGTGCCAGCAGCTTTTCCGGGTCCGACACTGAAGCTTTCTTT
CDR3 protein: CASSFSGSDTEAFF

J gene: TRBJ2-1
V gene: TRBV24-1
clone size: NA
D gene: NA
CDR3 DNA: TGTGCCACCAGTGATACTGGCCGGGGGAGAGCTAGTGATGAGCAGTTCTTC
CDR3 protein: CATSDTGRGRASDEQFF

J gene: TRBJ2-1
V gene: TRBV7-2
clone size: many
D gene: NA
CDR3 DNA: TGTGCCAGCAGCTCCCCTGGCGCGCGGCAGGCTTACAATGAGCAGTTCTTC
CDR3 protein: CASSSPGARQAYNEQFF

J gene: TRBJ2-1
V gene: TRBV5-1
clone size: few
D gene: TRBD1
CDR3 DNA: TGCGCCAGCAGCTCCACCGGGACAGGAGCCTACAATGAGCAGTTCTTC
CDR3 protein: CASSSTGTGAYNEQFF

J gene: TRBJ2-7
V gene: TRBV6-1
clone size: many
D gene: TRBD1
CDR3 DNA: TGTGCCAGTCACAACCAACCGGGACAGGGGGTCTCCCGGTACTTC
CDR3 protein: CASHNQPGQGVSRYF

J gene: TRBJ1-1
V gene: TRBV2
clone size: few
D gene: TRBD1
CDR3 DNA: TGTGCCAGCGTCCGCAAAGTAGGGGGCTTTGACACTGAAGCTTTCTTT
CDR3 protein: CASVRKVGGFDTEAFF

J gene: TRBJ2-4
V gene: TRBV12-3/TRBV12-4
clone size: many
D gene: NA
CDR3 DNA: TGTGCCAGCAGTCTACCGGGCTGGGACATTCAGTACTTC
CDR3 protein: CASSLPGWDIQYF

J gene: TRBJ1-4
V gene: TRBV7-6
clone size: few
D gene: NA
CDR3 DNA: TGTGCCAGCAGCTTCGGGGTTGGTCTCGAAAAACTGTTTTTT
CDR3 protein: CASSFGVGLEKLFF

J gene: TRBJ2-7
V gene: TRBV7-2
clone size: NA
D gene: TRBD1
CDR3 DNA: TGTGCCAGCAGCTCCGAACTGACAGGGGGCTACGAGCAGTACTTC
CDR3 protein: CASSSELTGGYEQYF

J gene: TRBJ2-3
V gene: TRBV28
clone size: few
D gene: NA
CDR3 DNA: TGTGCCAGCAGTAAGGGGGGGGGCACAGATACGCAGTATTTT
CDR3 protein: CASSKGGGTDTQYF

J gene: TRBJ2-3
V gene: TRBV2
clone size: few
D gene: NA
CDR3 DNA: TGTGCCAGCACGGCAGCCAGCACAGATACGCAGTATTTT
CDR3 protein: CASTAASTDTQYF

J gene: TRBJ2-5
V gene: TRBV6-1
clone size: few
D gene: NA
CDR3 DNA: TGTGCCAGCAACGTACTAGGCGAGGAGACCCAGTACTTC
CDR3 protein: CASNVLGEETQYF

J gene: TRBJ2-7
V gene: TRBV11-2
clone size: NA
D gene: NA
CDR3 DNA: TGTGCCAGCAGCGGGACAAGCAGCTACGAGCAGTACTTC
CDR3 protein: CASSGTSSYEQYF

J gene: TRBJ1-1
V gene: TRBV6-8
clone size: few
D gene: TRBD1
CDR3 DNA: TGTGCCAGCAGTTGGACAGGGGCCCATAACACTGAAGCTTTCTTT
CDR3 protein: CASSWTGAHNTEAFF

J gene: TRBJ1-6
V gene: TRBV5-4
clone size: NA
D gene: NA
CDR3 DNA: TGTGCCAGCAGGAGGGACCTAGGAGATTCACCCCTCCACTTT
CDR3 protein: CASRRDLGDSPLHF